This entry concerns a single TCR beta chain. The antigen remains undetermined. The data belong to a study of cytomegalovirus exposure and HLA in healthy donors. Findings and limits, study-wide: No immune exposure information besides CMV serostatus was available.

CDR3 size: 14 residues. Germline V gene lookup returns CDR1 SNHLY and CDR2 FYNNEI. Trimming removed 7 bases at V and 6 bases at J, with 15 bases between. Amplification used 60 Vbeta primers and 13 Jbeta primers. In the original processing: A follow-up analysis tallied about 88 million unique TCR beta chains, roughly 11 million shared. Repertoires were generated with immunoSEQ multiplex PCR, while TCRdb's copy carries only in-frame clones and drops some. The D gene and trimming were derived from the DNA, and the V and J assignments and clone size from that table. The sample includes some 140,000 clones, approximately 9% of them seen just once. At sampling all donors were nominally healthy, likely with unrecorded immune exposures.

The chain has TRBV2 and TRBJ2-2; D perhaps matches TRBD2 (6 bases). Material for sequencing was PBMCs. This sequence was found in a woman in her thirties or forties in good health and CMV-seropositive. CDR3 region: CASTVAGRSGELFF. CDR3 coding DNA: TGTGCCAGCACGGTGGCAGGGAGGTCCGGGGAGCTGTTTTTT. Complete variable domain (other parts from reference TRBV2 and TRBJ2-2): EPEVTQTPSHQVTQMGQEVILRCVPISNHLYFYWYRQILGQKVEFLVSFYNNEISEKSEIFDDQFSVERPDGSNFTLKIRSTKLEDSAMYFCASTVAGRSGELFFGEGSRLTVL.